Sequencing of this T cell receptor (beta chain) was carried out in a study of blood T cell repertoires in COVID-19. Study as a whole: COVID-19 samples collected from the United States, Italy and Spain covered acute and convalescent phases.

V lost 7 bases to trimming and J lost 10 bases, with 17 bases between them. This CDR3 has 14 residues. CDR1 is SNHLY, CDR2 FYNNEI, per germline. The participants were between roughly 18 and 100 years old and came from about two dozen US areas. Cohort allocation depended upon clinical history that participants reported. This clone appeared a single time. Sequenced by immunoSEQ multiplex PCR; TCRdb stores in-frame clones only, minus some. The table shows around 300,000 clones, with around 87% occurring only once. The V gene is TRBV2, the J gene TRBJ1-6; D is unclear. The receptor's source is a woman aged 18-29 years who had recovered from COVID-19. The sample comprised PBMCs or T cells enriched from blood (not recorded which). The CDR3 here is CASKVLRPGSPLHF. For the CDR3, the DNA is TGTGCCAGCAAGGTACTGCGCCCGGGGTCACCCCTCCACTTT.